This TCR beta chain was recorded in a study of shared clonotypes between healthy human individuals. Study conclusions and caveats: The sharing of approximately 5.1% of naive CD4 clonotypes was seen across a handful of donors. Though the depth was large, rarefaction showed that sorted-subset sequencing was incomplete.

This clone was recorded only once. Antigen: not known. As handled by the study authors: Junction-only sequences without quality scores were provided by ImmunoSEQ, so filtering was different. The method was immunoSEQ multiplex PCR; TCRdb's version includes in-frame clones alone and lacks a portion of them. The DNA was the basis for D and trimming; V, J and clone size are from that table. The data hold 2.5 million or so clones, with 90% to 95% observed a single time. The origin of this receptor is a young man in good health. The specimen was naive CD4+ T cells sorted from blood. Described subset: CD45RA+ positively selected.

This CDR3 reads CASSLEAGVASEQYF. In DNA form, the CDR3 reads TGTGCCAGCAGCTTGGAAGCGGGAGTTGCCTCCGAGCAGTACTTC. The V and J genes are TRBV5-6 and TRBJ2-7, with 8 nucleotides matching TRBD2. There are 15 residues in the CDR3. Per the germline V gene, CDR1 is SGHDT and CDR2 is YYEEEE. The trim removed 0 bases at V and 6 bases at J, leaving 8 bases unmatched.